These 5 T cell receptor beta chains originate from one sample sequenced in a study of cytomegalovirus exposure and HLA in healthy donors. The data were produced by immunoSEQ multiplex PCR, yet TCRdb's version contains in-frame clones alone and is incomplete. The table has around 300,000 clones, 65% to 90% seen once. Source material: PBMCs. The receptors shown here come from a young woman in good health and CMV-seronegative.

The V call is TRBV7-3, the J call TRBJ2-1; TRBD2 matches at 7 bases. CDR3 length: 13 residues. Per the germline V gene, CDR1 is SGHTA and CDR2 is FQGTGA. V lost 5 bases and J lost 9; bases outside the gene matches: 7. DNA for the CDR3: TGTGCCAGCAGCCTCCGGGGGGTAACTGAGCAGTTCTTC. It specifies CASSLRGVTEQFF.

This clone was recorded only once. The chain carries TRBV7-9 and TRBJ2-5, with TRBD2 identical over 11 bases. J lost 9 bases, V lost 6 bases, and 9 bases had no gene match. CDR1 SEHNR and CDR2 FQNEAQ come from the germline V gene (reference sequence). The CDR3 sequence is 14 residues long. For the CDR3, the DNA is TGTGCCAGCAGTCCCGGGACTAGCGGCCAGGCCCAGTACTTC. Amino acid sequence: CASSPGTSGQAQYF.

This CDR3 is CASSHRDRGSNQPQHF. The CDR3 region has the DNA TGTGCCAGCAGCCACCGGGACAGGGGAAGCAATCAGCCCCAGCATTTT. The chain employs TRBV7-2 and TRBJ1-5; 10 bases are shared with TRBD1. The CDR3 covers 16 residues. CDR1 and CDR2 from the germline V gene are SGHTA and FQGNSA. J gave up 1 base and V 5 bases, and 5 bases lay outside the gene matches.

This clone appeared a few times. The rearrangement uses TRBV9 and TRBJ2-7, with D perhaps matching TRBD2 (6 bases). V was clipped by 5 bases and J by 3 bases, with 12 bases between them. Germline CDR1 is SGDLS and CDR2 is YYNGEE. This CDR3 is built from 13 residues. CDR3 residues: CASSEGRSYEQYF. Written as DNA, the CDR3 is TGTGCCAGCAGTGAAGGGAGGAGCTACGAGCAGTACTTC.

This chain uses TRBV5-1 with TRBJ2-5; 7 nucleotides match TRBD1. The junction had 10 bases not matched to a gene; V was cut back by 4 bases and J by 4 bases. The CDR3 is 15 residues long. The germline gives CDR1 SGHRS, CDR2 YFSETQ. The CDR3 region is CASSPEGGSRETQYF. In nucleotides, the CDR3 is TGCGCCAGCAGCCCCGAAGGGGGCTCGCGAGAGACCCAGTACTTC. Full variable domain (rest looked up from reference TRBV5-1 and TRBJ2-5): KAGVTQTPRYLIKTRGQQVTLSCSPISGHRSVSWYQQTPGQGLQFLFEYFSETQRNKGNFPGRFSGRQFSNSRSEMNVSTLELGDSALYLCASSPEGGSRETQYFGPGTRLLVL.